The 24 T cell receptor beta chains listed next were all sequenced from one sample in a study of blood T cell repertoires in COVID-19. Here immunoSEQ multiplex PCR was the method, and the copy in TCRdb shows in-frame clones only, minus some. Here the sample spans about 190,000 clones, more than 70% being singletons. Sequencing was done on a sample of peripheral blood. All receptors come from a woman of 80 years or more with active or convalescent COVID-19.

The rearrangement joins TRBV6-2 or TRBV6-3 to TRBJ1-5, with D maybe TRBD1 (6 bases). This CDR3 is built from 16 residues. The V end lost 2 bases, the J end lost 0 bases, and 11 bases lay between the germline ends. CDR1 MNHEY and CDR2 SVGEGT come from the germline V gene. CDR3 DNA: TGTGCCAGCAGTTACGCGACAGGAGGTAGCAATCAGCCCCAGCATTTT. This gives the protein CASSYATGGSNQPQHF.

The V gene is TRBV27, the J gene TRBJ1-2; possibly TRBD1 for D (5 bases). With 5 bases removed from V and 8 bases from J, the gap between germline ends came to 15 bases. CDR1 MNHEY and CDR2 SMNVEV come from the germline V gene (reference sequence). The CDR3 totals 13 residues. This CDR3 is CASSAGEIGGYTF. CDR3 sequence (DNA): TGTGCCAGCAGTGCGGGGGAAATCGGGGGCTACACCTTC.

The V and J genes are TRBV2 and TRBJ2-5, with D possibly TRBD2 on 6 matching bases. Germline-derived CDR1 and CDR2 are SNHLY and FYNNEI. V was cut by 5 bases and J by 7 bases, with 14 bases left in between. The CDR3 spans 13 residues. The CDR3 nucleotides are TGTGCCAGCAGTCCCGGGAGACCGGGGACCCAGTACTTC. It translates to CASSPGRPGTQYF.

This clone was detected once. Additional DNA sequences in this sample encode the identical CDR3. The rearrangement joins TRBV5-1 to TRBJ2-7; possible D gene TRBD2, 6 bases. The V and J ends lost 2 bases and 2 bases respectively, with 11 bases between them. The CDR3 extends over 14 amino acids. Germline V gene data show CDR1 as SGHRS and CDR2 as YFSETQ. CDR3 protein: CASSLGSGTYEQYF. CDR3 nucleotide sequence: TGCGCCAGCAGCTTAGGTAGCGGAACCTACGAGCAGTACTTC.

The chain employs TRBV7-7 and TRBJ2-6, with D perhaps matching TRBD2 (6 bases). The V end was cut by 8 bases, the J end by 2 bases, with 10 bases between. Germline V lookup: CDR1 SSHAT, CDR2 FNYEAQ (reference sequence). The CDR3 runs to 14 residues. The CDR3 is CASGGLAGANVLTF. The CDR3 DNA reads TGTGCCAGCGGAGGGCTAGCTGGGGCCAACGTCCTGACTTTC.

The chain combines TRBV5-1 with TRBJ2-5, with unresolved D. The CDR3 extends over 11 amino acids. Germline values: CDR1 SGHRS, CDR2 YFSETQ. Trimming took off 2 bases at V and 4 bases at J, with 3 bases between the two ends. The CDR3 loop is CASSFGETQYF. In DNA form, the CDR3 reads TGCGCCAGCAGCTTCGGAGAGACCCAGTACTTC.

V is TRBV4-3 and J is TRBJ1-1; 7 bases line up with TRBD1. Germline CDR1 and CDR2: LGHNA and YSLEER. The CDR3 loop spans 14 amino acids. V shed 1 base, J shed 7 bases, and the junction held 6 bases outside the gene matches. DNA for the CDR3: TGCGCCAGCAGCCAAGGGGGGACAGCGATTGAAGCTTTCTTT. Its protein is CASSQGGTAIEAFF.

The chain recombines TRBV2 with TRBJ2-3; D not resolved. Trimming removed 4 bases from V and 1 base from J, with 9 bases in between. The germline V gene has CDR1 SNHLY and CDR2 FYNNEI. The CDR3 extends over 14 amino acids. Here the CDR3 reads CASSGLVRTDTQYF. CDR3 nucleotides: TGTGCCAGCAGTGGGCTAGTACGCACAGATACGCAGTATTTT.

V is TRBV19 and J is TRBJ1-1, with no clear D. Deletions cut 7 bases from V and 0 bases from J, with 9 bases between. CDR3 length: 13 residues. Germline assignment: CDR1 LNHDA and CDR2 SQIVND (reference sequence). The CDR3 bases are TGTGCCAGTAAGGAGGGATTGAACACTGAAGCTTTCTTT. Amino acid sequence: CASKEGLNTEAFF.

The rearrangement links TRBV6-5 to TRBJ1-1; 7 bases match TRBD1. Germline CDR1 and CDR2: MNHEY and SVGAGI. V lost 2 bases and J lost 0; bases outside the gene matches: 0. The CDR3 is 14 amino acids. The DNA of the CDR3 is TGTGCCAGCAGTTACAGGGGGCTGAACACTGAAGCTTTCTTT. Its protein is CASSYRGLNTEAFF.

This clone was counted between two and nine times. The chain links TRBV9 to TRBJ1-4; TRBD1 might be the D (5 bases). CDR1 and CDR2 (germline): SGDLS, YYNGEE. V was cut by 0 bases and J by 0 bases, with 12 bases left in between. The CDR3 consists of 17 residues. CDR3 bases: TGTGCCAGCAGCGTAGAGGGCAGGGTTGCAACTAATGAAAAACTGTTTTTT. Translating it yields CASSVEGRVATNEKLFF.

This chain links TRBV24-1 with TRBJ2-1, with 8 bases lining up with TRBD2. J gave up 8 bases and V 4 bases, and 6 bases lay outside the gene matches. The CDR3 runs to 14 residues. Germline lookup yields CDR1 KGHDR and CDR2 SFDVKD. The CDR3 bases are TGTGCCACCAGTGACGGGACTAGAGGGGATGAGCAGTTCTTC. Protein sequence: CATSDGTRGDEQFF.

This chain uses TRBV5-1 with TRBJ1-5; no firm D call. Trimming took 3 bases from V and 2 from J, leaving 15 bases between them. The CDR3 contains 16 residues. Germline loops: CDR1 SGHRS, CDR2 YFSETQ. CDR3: CASSSTSRWGNQPQHF. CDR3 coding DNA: TGCGCCAGCAGCTCGACATCACGTTGGGGCAATCAGCCCCAGCATTTT.

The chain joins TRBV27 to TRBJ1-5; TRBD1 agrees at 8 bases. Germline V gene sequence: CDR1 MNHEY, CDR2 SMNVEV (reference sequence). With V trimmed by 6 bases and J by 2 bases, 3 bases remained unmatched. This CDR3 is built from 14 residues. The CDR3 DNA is TGTGCCAGCAGGTTACAGGGGGGCAATCAGCCCCAGCATTTT. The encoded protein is CASRLQGGNQPQHF.

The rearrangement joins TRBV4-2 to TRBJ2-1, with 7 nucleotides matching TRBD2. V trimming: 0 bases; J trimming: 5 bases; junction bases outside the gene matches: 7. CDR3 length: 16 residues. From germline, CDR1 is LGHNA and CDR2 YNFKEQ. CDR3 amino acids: CASSQDYRLADNEQFF. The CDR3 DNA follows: TGTGCCAGCAGCCAAGATTATAGACTAGCAGACAATGAGCAGTTCTTC.

The CDR3 DNA reads TGTGCCATCAGTGAGTCGAGGGGGCGGGATGGCTACACCTTC. Translated: CAISESRGRDGYTF. The chain combines TRBV10-3 with TRBJ1-2; 7 nucleotides agree with TRBD1. The germline gives CDR1 ENHRY, CDR2 SYGVKD. This CDR3 is built from 14 residues. The trim removed 0 bases at V and 6 bases at J, leaving 4 bases unmatched.

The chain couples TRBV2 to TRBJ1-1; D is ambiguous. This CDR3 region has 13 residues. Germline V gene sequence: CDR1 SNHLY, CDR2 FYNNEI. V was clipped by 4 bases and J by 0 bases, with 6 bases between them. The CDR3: CASSGEMNTEAFF. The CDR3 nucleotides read TGTGCCAGCAGTGGTGAGATGAACACTGAAGCTTTCTTT.

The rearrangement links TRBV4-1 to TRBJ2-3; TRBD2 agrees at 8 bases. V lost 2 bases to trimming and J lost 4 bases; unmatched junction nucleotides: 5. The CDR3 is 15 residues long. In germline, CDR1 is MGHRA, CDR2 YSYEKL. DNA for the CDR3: TGCGCCAGCAGCCAAAAAGCGGGGGCAGCAGATACGCAGTATTTT. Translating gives CASSQKAGAADTQYF.

This chain's CDR3 is CASSPGQGAGEQYF. The CDR3 bases are TGTGCCAGCTCACCTGGACAGGGGGCGGGAGAGCAGTACTTC. This chain joins TRBV18 and TRBJ2-7; 11 positions match TRBD1. Unmatched junction bases numbered 5, after V lost 3 bases and J lost 7 bases. This CDR3 region has 14 residues. Germline CDR1 KGHSH, CDR2 LQKENI.

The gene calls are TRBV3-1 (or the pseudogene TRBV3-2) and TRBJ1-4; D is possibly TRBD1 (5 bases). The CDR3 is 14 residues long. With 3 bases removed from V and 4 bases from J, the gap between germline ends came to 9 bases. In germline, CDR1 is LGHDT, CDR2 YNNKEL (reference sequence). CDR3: CASSQDTYNEKLFF. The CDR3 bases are TGTGCCAGCAGCCAGGACACTTATAATGAAAAACTGTTTTTT.

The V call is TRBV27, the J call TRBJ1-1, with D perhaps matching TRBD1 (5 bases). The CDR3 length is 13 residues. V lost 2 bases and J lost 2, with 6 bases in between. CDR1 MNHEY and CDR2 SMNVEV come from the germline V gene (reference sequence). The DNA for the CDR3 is TGTGCCAGCAGTTTAGGGGCTAACACTGAAGCTTTCTTT. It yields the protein CASSLGANTEAFF.

CDR3 in amino acids: CASSLDRGRIFSEAFF. The CDR3, as DNA: TGTGCCAGCAGCTTGGACAGGGGTAGGATATTCTCTGAAGCTTTCTTT. The chain carries TRBV7-2 and TRBJ1-1; 9 positions match TRBD1. The J segment lost 6 bases and the V segment lost 3 bases, leaving 11 bases of the junction unmatched. The CDR3 is 16 residues long. Per the germline V gene, CDR1 is SGHTA and CDR2 is FQGNSA.

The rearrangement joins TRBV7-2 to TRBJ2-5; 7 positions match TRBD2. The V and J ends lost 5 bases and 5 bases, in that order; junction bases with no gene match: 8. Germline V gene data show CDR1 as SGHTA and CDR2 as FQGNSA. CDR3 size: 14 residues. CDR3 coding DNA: TGTGCCAGCAGCCTTGGGACTAACCGGGAGACCCAGTACTTC. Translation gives CASSLGTNRETQYF.

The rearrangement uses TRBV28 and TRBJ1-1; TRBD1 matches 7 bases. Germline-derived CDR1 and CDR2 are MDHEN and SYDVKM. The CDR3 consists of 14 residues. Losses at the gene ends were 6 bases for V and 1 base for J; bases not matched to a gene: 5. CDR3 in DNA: TGTGCCAGCAGCGGTAGGGGGCAGAACACTGAAGCTTTCTTT. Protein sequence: CASSGRGQNTEAFF. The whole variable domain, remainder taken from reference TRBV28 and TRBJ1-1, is DVKVTQSSRYLVKRTGEKVFLECVQDMDHENMFWYRQDPGLGLRLIYFSYDVKMKEKGDIPEGYSVSREKKERFSLILESASTNQTSMYLCASSGRGQNTEAFFGQGTRLTVV.